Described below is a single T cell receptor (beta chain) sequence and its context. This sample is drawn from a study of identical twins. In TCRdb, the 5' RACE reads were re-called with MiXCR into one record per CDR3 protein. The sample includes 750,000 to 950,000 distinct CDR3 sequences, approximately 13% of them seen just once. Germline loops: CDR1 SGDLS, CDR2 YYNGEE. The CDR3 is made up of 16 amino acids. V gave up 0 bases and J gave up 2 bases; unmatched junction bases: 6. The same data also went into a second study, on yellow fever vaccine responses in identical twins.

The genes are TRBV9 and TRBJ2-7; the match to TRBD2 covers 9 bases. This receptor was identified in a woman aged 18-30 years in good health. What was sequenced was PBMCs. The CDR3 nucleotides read TGTGCCAGCAGCGTAGGGAGTAGCGGGGGAACCTACGAGCAGTACTTC. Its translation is CASSVGSSGGTYEQYF.